Each of the 25 T cell receptor beta chains below was sequenced from the same sample in a study of cytomegalovirus exposure and HLA in healthy donors. This PCR relied on a set of 60 Vbeta primers and 13 Jbeta primers. Here immunoSEQ multiplex PCR was the method, and the copy in TCRdb shows in-frame clones only, minus some. The sample consists of about 150,000 clones, approximately 8.9% of them appearing once. Material for sequencing was PBMCs. The receptor source for this set is a woman between 40 and 55 years old in good health and CMV-seropositive.

This clone was picked up a small number of times. The V call is TRBV2, the J call TRBJ2-7; weak D call: TRBD1 (6 bases). Germline V gene sequence: CDR1 SNHLY, CDR2 FYNNEI. Trimming took off 6 bases at V and 3 bases at J, with 30 bases between the two ends. This CDR3 comprises 19 residues. Here the CDR3 reads CASRTPKGMSTGPFYEQYF. CDR3 coding DNA: TGTGCCAGCAGAACACCGAAAGGTATGTCGACAGGCCCATTCTACGAGCAGTACTTC.

The rearrangement uses TRBV29-1 and TRBJ1-1; 7 bases fit TRBD1. This CDR3 region has 14 residues. CDR1 and CDR2 (germline): SQVTM, ANQGSEA. V lost 4 bases, J lost 0 bases, and 5 bases stayed unmatched. In DNA, the CDR3 is TGCAGCGTTGGTGTACAGGGGTTGAACACTGAAGCTTTCTTT. It specifies CSVGVQGLNTEAFF.

This chain joins TRBV5-8 and TRBJ1-5, with D maybe TRBD1 (6 bases). The germline V and J ends were trimmed by 5 bases and 4 bases, with 16 bases remaining between them. The germline gives CDR1 SGHTS, CDR2 YDEGEE. The CDR3 is 15 residues long. In nucleotides, the CDR3 is TGTGCCAGCAGGCGGACAGAGATCCTTAATCAGCCCCAGCATTTT. It codes for CASRRTEILNQPQHF.

J is TRBJ2-1 and V is TRBV27; 7 nucleotides align to TRBD2. V lost 4 bases and J lost 7; bases outside the gene matches: 4. Looked up from germline, CDR1 is MNHEY and CDR2 is SMNVEV (reference sequence). The CDR3 totals 13 residues. CDR3 DNA: TGTGCCAGCAGTTCCCTAGCGGTTAATGAGCAGTTCTTC. This codes for CASSSLAVNEQFF.

V usage is TRBV10-2 and J usage is TRBJ1-3, with 7 bases that match TRBD1. Trimming cost V 7 bases and J 3 bases; bases outside gene matches: 6. CDR1 and CDR2 (germline): WSHSY, SAAADI. The CDR3 is 14 amino acids. The CDR3 is CASTAGGDGNTIYF. The CDR3 DNA sequence: TGCGCCAGCACCGCAGGGGGAGATGGAAACACCATATATTTT.

The CDR3, as DNA: TGTGCCAGCAGCCTCTTACGGGGGGAAATAACTGAAGCTTTCTTT. Protein product: CASSLLRGEITEAFF. V is TRBV5-5 and J is TRBJ1-1; perhaps TRBD1 as D (5 bases). The germline V and J ends were trimmed by 4 bases and 5 bases, with 18 bases remaining between them. The CDR3 has 15 residues. Germline lookup yields CDR1 SGHKS and CDR2 YYEKEE (reference sequence).

The table lists this clone with a few counts. CDR3 DNA: TGCGCCAGCAGTAGGGACAGACAAGAGACCCAGTACTTC. It yields the protein CASSRDRQETQYF. The rearrangement links TRBV10-2 to TRBJ2-5; 7 bases are a match to TRBD1. The CDR3 consists of 13 residues. The V gene end was trimmed by 5 bases and the J gene end by 2 bases; junction bases not matched to a gene: 2. The germline V gene has CDR1 WSHSY and CDR2 SAAADI.

The CDR3 loop reads CASSYSDRPGEKLFF. The CDR3, as DNA: TGTGCCAGCAGTTACTCTGACAGACCCGGGGAAAAACTGTTTTTT. The J gene is TRBJ1-4, the V gene TRBV6-5; D possibly corresponds to TRBD1 (5 bases). CDR3 length: 15 residues. CDR1 and CDR2 (germline): MNHEY, SVGAGI. V was pared by 0 bases and J by 8 bases, with 13 bases between.

This clone was observed a few times. J is TRBJ1-2 and V is TRBV6-1; no clear D. CDR1 and CDR2 from the germline V gene are MNHNS and SASEGT. Between the trimmed V and J ends, which lost 6 bases and 5 bases, there was a span of 16 bases. The CDR3 sequence is 14 residues long. CDR3 region: CASRDLRGLYGYTF. In DNA, the CDR3 is TGTGCCAGCAGAGACCTTCGAGGACTATATGGCTACACCTTC.

The chain has TRBV5-1 and TRBJ2-1; perhaps TRBD2 as D (6 bases). Trimming removed 0 bases at V and 4 bases at J, with 11 bases between. Looked up from germline, CDR1 is SGHRS and CDR2 is YFSETQ. The CDR3 is 15 amino acids. The CDR3 region is CASSLVDGTYNEQFF. CDR3 coding DNA: TGCGCCAGCAGCTTGGTAGACGGGACTTACAATGAGCAGTTCTTC.

The chain has TRBV19 and TRBJ1-6, with D hard to call. Germline V CDR1 and CDR2: LNHDA, SQIVND (reference sequence). The CDR3 loop spans 14 amino acids. V was cut by 3 bases and J by 6 bases, with 9 bases left in between. CDR3 protein: CASSIAGGNSPLHF. CDR3 coding DNA: TGTGCCAGTAGTATTGCAGGTGGTAATTCACCCCTCCACTTT.

This clone appeared a few times. This chain joins TRBV5-5 and TRBJ1-1; 7 bases map to TRBD1. The CDR3 spans 16 residues. Trimming removed 0 bases from V and 3 bases from J; junction bases left unmatched: 8. Germline V gene data show CDR1 as SGHKS and CDR2 as YYEKEE (reference sequence). Here the CDR3 DNA reads TGTGCCAGCAGCTTGGCAGTTGCCAGGGGGTACACTGAAGCTTTCTTT. It codes for CASSLAVARGYTEAFF.

V gene TRBV2 combines with J gene TRBJ1-1; no firm D call. Germline CDR1 is SNHLY and CDR2 is FYNNEI. Deletions cut 1 base from V and 5 bases from J, with 14 bases between. This CDR3 comprises 15 residues. The CDR3 nucleotides read TGTGCCAGCAGTGAAGTACGCGCCGGGAGGACTGAAGCTTTCTTT. Encoded protein: CASSEVRAGRTEAFF. Using reference TRBV2 and TRBJ1-1 for the parts outside the CDR3, the full variable domain is EPEVTQTPSHQVTQMGQEVILRCVPISNHLYFYWYRQILGQKVEFLVSFYNNEISEKSEIFDDQFSVERPDGSNFTLKIRSTKLEDSAMYFCASSEVRAGRTEAFFGQGTRLTVV.

This clone was counted only a few times. CDR3 DNA sequence: TGTGCCAGCAGCTTGCGCAGGTCCGACACCGGGGAGCTGTTTTTT. Protein: CASSLRRSDTGELFF. The V and J genes are TRBV5-6 and TRBJ2-2, with no clear D. The CDR3 extends over 15 amino acids. V shed 1 base and J shed 3 bases, with 10 bases lying between them. Germline CDR1 reads SGHDT; CDR2 reads YYEEEE.

Only a few counts were recorded for this clone. The rearrangement joins TRBV19 to TRBJ2-3, with 10 nucleotides matching TRBD1. Germline V CDR1 and CDR2: LNHDA, SQIVND (reference sequence). The CDR3 runs to 16 residues. J was trimmed by 2 bases and V by 6 bases; bases with no gene match: 8. CDR3 residues: CASSTGTGDYTDTQYF. The CDR3 coding sequence is TGTGCCAGTAGCACCGGGACAGGGGACTACACAGATACGCAGTATTTT.

This clone was detected only a few times. The V gene is TRBV6-5, the J gene TRBJ1-4, with no clear D. The CDR3 consists of 13 residues. The V gene lost 4 bases and the J gene lost 5 bases, with 8 bases spanning the gap. Germline V gene sequence: CDR1 MNHEY, CDR2 SVGAGI. CDR3 nucleotide sequence: TGTGCCAGCAGTTGGGGAGTGAATGAAAAACTGTTTTTT. Its translation: CASSWGVNEKLFF.

The chain carries TRBV11-3 and TRBJ2-3; tentatively, D is TRBD1 (5 bases). The CDR3 covers 14 residues. Trimming took off 1 base at V and 2 bases at J, with 7 bases between the two ends. In germline, CDR1 is SGHNT, CDR2 YENEEA. Here the CDR3 reads CASSLGQLTDTQYF. CDR3 bases: TGTGCCAGCAGCTTAGGACAGCTCACAGATACGCAGTATTTT.

This clone turned up a few times. The chain uses TRBV7-9 and TRBJ2-5; 9 bases match TRBD1. Unmatched junction bases numbered 5, after V lost 4 bases and J lost 2 bases. The CDR3 covers 15 residues. CDR1 is SEHNR, CDR2 FQNEAQ, per germline (reference sequence). CDR3 loop: CASSWDRVGQETQYF. DNA for the CDR3: TGTGCCAGCAGCTGGGACAGGGTCGGGCAAGAGACCCAGTACTTC.

The CDR3 nucleotides read TGTGCCATCAGTGAGATGTTAAATCAGCCCCAGCATTTT. Translating it yields CAISEMLNQPQHF. The chain links TRBV10-3 to TRBJ1-5; D unclear. Germline V gene lookup returns CDR1 ENHRY and CDR2 SYGVKD. Between the trimmed V and J ends, which lost 2 bases and 4 bases, there was a span of 6 bases. This CDR3 spans 13 amino acids.

This clone was observed a handful of times. No conserved phenylalanine or tryptophan is present at the end of the CDR3, so a read error is the likely explanation. The DNA is left out, because the CDR3 cannot be placed on it with certainty; the CDR3 is given as TCRdb lists it. The CDR3 sequence is CRVWGGGKGANTEALV. The J gene is TRBJ1-1, the V gene TRBV29-1. A total of 16 residues make up the CDR3, ends included. Germline V lookup: CDR1 SQVTM, CDR2 ANQGSEA.

V is TRBV7-2 and J is TRBJ2-5; TRBD2 matches 9 bases. There are 15 residues in the CDR3. The trim removed 1 base at V and 5 bases at J, leaving 5 bases unmatched. Germline CDR1 SGHTA, CDR2 FQGNSA. In DNA, the CDR3 is TGTGCCAGCAGCTTAGTGGGCGGGGGGGACGAGACCCAGTACTTC. Its translation is CASSLVGGGDETQYF.

This clone turned up a few times. The chain links TRBV11-1 to TRBJ1-2; D is perhaps TRBD1 (5 bases). Per the germline V gene, CDR1 is SGHAT and CDR2 is FQDESV (reference sequence). The CDR3 totals 17 residues. V lost 8 bases and J lost 0, with 22 bases in between. CDR3 nucleotides: TGTGCCAGCTACCATACCTCCGCAGGGAACACTAACTATGGCTACACCTTC. This sequence encodes CASYHTSAGNTNYGYTF.

The rearrangement uses TRBV5-1 and TRBJ2-1; 10 positions agree with TRBD2. With V trimmed by 0 bases and J by 7 bases, 4 bases remained unmatched. Germline lookup yields CDR1 SGHRS and CDR2 YFSETQ. The CDR3 runs to 15 residues. For the CDR3, the DNA is TGCGCCAGCAGCTTGGCCAGCGGGGGGGGAAATGAGCAGTTCTTC. Protein: CASSLASGGGNEQFF.

In this sample, this clone turned up a few times. This chain uses TRBV6-5 with TRBJ1-1; the D is unclear. This CDR3 comprises 16 residues. The germline V and J ends were trimmed by 1 base and 0 bases, with 12 bases remaining between them. Germline values: CDR1 MNHEY, CDR2 SVGAGI. DNA of the CDR3: TGTGCCAGCAGTTACTTAGCCTCCCCTTTGAACACTGAAGCTTTCTTT. Translated: CASSYLASPLNTEAFF.

This chain's CDR3 is CASSLLNRGQNGYTF. Here the CDR3 DNA reads TGTGCCAGCAGCTTATTAAACAGGGGGCAGAATGGCTACACCTTC. This sequence joins TRBV5-4 and TRBJ1-2; 9 nucleotides agree with TRBD1. Per the germline V gene, CDR1 is SGHNT and CDR2 is YYREEE (reference sequence). The CDR3 spans 15 residues. Germline trimming cut 2 bases from V and 6 bases from J; bases unmatched to any gene: 8.